This T cell receptor (beta chain) appears in the sequencing data of a study of CD8 T cells in ankylosing spondylitis. A single record per CDR3 protein comes from TCRdb applying MiXCR to the 5' RACE reads. The repertoire holds some 37,000 distinct CDR3 sequences, with 15% to 20% as singletons. Note on this clonotype: A junction boundary mismatches the germline segment, possibly from a read error.

From germline, CDR1 is DFQATT and CDR2 SNEGSKA (reference sequence). The CDR3 covers 16 residues. This receptor was obtained from a male donor with ankylosing spondylitis or in good health (not recorded which). The sequencing input was blood. The chain carries TRBV20-1 and TRBJ1-4, with 7 bases identical to TRBD1. This CDR3 is CSVRDSRDSLSEKLFF. The DNA for the CDR3 is TGCAGTGTTAGAGATAGTAGGGACAGTTTATCAGAAAAACTGTTTTTT.